This T cell receptor (beta chain) stems from a study of blood T cell repertoires in COVID-19 (dated by TCRdb to 2020 to 2022). For the study in its entirety: Samples from collaborators originated in the United States, Italy and Spain and spanned both the acute and convalescent phases of COVID-19. The dataset comprised deeply sampled blood TCRbeta repertoires from subjects exposed to, actively infected with, or recovered from COVID-19. The repertoires were made available in a free public database intended to serve as a resource for research on the immune response to SARS-CoV-2. The prospective study material was composed of cDNA or gDNA derived from T cells, B-cell-depleted T cells, or PBMCs. Where available, HLA class I and class II types were obtained from metadata supplied by the sample provider rather than from assay-based typing. Nearly every sample came with metadata listing a de-identified subject ID, COVID-19 status, age in years and sex. The samples were drawn from two sources: the first 160 participants of the ongoing ImmuneRACE study, and 1,254 subjects contributed by 6 global collaborators.

The germline V gene provides CDR1 MNHEY and CDR2 SVGAGI. Clipping removes 7 bases from V and 2 bases from J, with 5 as the unmatched junction base count. The CDR3 starts with the cysteine, ends with the phenylalanine, and has 15 residues. Just CDR3 DNA is preserved here, 45 bases in frame from base 1. The collaborating institutions used their own protocols to collect whole blood in K2EDTA tubes. For TCRbeta analysis, collaborators shipped samples as frozen whole blood, isolated PBMCs, or DNA extracted from either of those sample types. TCRbeta CDR3 regions were amplified from genomic DNA by means of the immunoSEQ Assay, a bias-controlled multiplex PCR. Per the source publication's procedure: Within the assay, amplification of reference gene primers was used to estimate how many nucleated cells each sample contained. Sequence reads were collapsed and filtered to measure the absolute abundance of every unique TCRbeta CDR3 rearrangement. For each sample, productive Simpson clonality was calculated as the square root of Simpson's diversity index across productive rearrangements. This immuneACCESS table, as held by TCRdb, lists in-frame sequences with V and J called but not all clones. Of the missing ones, under half trace to an unresolved V gene in checked studies; the others have no known cause. That table furnishes V, J and clone size, whereas the DNA furnished D and trimming. The sample data list 120,000 or so clones, and roughly four fifths of these were observed just once. In total, the top ten clones hold about 12% of the sample.

On this clone: What antigen it recognizes has not been identified. It has no much larger one-base neighbor in the sample; base qualities were not kept.

Overall results and qualifications from the work: The amount of clinical and demographic metadata varied by source and participant and was provided uncurated.

The chain links TRBV6-5 with TRBJ1-6; TRBD1 agrees with 7 junctional bases. The sequence derives from a human donor in a cohort sampled during active COVID-19. The sequenced material came from peripheral blood. CDR3 region: CASTLQGTYNSPLHF. The DNA is TGTGCCAGCACCCTACAGGGGACCTATAATTCACCCCTCCACTTT.